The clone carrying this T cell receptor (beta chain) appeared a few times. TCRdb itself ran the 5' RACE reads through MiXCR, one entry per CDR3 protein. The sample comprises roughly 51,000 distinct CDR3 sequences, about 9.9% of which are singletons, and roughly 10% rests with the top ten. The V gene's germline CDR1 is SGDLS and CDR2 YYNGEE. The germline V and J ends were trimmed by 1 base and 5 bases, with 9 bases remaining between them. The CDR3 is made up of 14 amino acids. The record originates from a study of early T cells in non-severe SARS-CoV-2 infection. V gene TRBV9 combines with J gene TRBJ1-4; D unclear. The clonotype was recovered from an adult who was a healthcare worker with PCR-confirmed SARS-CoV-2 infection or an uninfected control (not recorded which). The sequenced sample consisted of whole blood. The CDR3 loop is CASSVTHKNEKLFF. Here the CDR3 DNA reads TGTGCCAGCAGCGTAACACACAAAAATGAAAAACTGTTTTTT.